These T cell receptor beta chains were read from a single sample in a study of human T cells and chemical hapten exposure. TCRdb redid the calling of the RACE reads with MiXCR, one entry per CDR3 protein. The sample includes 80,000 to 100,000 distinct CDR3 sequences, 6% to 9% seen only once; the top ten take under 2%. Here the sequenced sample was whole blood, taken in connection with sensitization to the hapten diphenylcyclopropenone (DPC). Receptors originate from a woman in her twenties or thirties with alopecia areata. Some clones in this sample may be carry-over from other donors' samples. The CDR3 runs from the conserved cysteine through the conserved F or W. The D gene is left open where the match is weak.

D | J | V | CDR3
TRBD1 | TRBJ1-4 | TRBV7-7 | CASSPGTGGDEKLFF
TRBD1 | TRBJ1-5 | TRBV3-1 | CASSQDSRTGNQPQHF
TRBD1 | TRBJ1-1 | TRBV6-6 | CASSLRTGVMNTEAFF
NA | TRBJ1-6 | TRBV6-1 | CASSALAFNSPLHF
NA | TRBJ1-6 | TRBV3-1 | CASSQDRDNSPLHF
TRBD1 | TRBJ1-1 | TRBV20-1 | CSASSLQGAGTEAFF
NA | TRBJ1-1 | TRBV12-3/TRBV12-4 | CASSSTGEAFF
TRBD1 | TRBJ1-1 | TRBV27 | CASSLARTGSPEAFF
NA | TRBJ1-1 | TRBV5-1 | CASGSASEAFF
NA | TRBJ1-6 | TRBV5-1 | CASSLGAGTDSPLHF
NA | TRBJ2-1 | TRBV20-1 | CSAKTSYSVDEQFF
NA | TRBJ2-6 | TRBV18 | CASSPPVYNREWSSGANVLTF
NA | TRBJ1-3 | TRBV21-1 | CASSKRDSFTSGNTIYF
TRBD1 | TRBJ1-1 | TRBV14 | CASSWTGADTEAFF
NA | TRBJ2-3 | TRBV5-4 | CASSSGGYTDTQYF
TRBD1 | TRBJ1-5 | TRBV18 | CASSPPGQVNQPQHF
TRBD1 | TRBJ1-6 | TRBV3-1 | CASSYMGQRNNSPLHF
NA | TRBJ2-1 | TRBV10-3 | CAIRSRDAYNEQFF
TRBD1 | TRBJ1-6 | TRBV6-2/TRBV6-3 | CASNDRAASPLHF
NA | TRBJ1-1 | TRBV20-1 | CSAREGSGSGAFF
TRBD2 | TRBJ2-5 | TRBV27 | CASSQMAYSAGIGETQYF
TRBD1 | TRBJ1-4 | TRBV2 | CASNAGGLQNEKLFF
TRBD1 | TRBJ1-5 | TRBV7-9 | CASSPDRGTGNQPQHF
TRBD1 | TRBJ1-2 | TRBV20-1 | CSAMLPQGASYGYTF
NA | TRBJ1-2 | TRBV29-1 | CSVETRTDGYTF
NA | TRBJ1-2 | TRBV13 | CASSLSQRANYGYTF
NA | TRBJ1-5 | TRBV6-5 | CASSYSPGPRQPQHF
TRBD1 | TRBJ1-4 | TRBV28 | CASRDRGLANEKLFF
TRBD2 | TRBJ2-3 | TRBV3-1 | CASSPVHSGGMSRDTQYF
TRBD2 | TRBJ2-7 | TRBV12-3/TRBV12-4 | CASSHSGGAYEQYF
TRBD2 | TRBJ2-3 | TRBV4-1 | CASSQGNGLAGASDTQYF
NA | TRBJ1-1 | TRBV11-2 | CASQGSGGRTEAFF
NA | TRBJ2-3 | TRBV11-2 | CASSAGRSGTDTQYF
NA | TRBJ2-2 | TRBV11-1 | CASSLLQRPGELFF
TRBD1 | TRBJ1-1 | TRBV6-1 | CASRIDRANTEAFF
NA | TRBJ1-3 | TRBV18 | CASSPFLRDSGNTIYF
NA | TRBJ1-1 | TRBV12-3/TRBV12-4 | CASSFPPEVTEAFF
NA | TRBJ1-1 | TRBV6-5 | CASLDGFHEAFF
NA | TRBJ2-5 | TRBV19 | CASSRGREETQYF
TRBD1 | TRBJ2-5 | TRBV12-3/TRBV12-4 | CASSQTEGQGLPQYF